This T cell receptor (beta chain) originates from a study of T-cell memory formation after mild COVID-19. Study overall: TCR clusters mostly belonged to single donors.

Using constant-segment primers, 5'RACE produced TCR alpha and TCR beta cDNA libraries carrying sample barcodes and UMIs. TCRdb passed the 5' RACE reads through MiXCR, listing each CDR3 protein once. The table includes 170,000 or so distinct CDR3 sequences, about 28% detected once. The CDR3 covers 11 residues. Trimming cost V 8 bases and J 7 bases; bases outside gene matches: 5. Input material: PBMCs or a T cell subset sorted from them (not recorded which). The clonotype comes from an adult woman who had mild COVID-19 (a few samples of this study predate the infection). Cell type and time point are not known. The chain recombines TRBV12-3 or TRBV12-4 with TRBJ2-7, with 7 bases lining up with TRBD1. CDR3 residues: CASLRGQEQYF. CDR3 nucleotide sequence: TGTGCCAGCCTTAGGGGGCAGGAGCAGTACTTC.